The clone carrying this T cell receptor (beta chain) has ten or more counts. The data are from a study of blood T cell repertoires in COVID-19. As originally analysed: Nucleated cell counts were estimated from reference gene primer amplification. Some clones are missing from TCRdb's copy, which holds only in-frame ones; the method was immunoSEQ multiplex PCR. That table gives V, J and clone size, and the DNA gave D and trimming. The table includes around 340,000 clones, roughly 90% detected once. The study drew participants aged about 18 to 90 years from roughly 25 US areas. Cohort assignment relied on participant-reported clinical history. No more than 2 weeks before study entry, exposed participants had met a case of COVID-19. This CDR3 comprises 11 residues. CDR1 is KGHDR and CDR2 is SFDVKD in the germline V gene. The germline V and J ends were trimmed by 1 base and 7 bases, with 3 bases remaining between them.

The chain couples TRBV24-1 to TRBJ2-5; D is unresolved. The specimen sequenced was PBMCs or T cells enriched from blood (not recorded which). This TCR was sampled from a woman aged 25 to 39 who had been exposed to COVID-19. DNA for the CDR3: TGTGCCACCAGTGATTTCGGGACCCAGTACTTC. Translation gives CATSDFGTQYF.